One sample yielded the 25 T cell receptor beta chains listed below, sequenced in a study of technical replicates of blood from several donors. The repertoire was sequenced with immunoSEQ multiplex PCR; TCRdb's copy has only in-frame clones and lacks some. The table shows 66,000 or so clones, with 85% to 90% occurring only once. The sample taken for sequencing was PBMCs. The receptors stem from a human donor in good health. Some clones in this sample may be carry-over from other donors' samples.

The chain uses TRBV19 and TRBJ2-2; weak D call: TRBD1 (5 bases). The CDR3 contains 12 residues. Germline V gene sequence: CDR1 LNHDA, CDR2 SQIVND (reference sequence). The CDR3 region has the DNA TGTGCGATTACGACAGTCACCGGGGAGCTGTTTTTT. This sequence encodes CAITTVTGELFF.

V and J are TRBV6-5 and TRBJ2-4, with D perhaps matching TRBD1 (5 bases). V was shortened by 7 bases and J by 3 bases, with 10 bases between the two germline ends. Germline-derived CDR1 and CDR2 are MNHEY and SVGAGI. The CDR3 sequence is 13 residues long. The CDR3: CASTTVGKNIQYF. CDR3 DNA sequence: TGTGCCAGCACGACAGTCGGCAAAAACATTCAGTACTTC.

The chain uses TRBV4-3 and TRBJ2-7; TRBD2 might be the D (6 bases). Germline V lookup: CDR1 LGHNA, CDR2 YSLEER. The CDR3 contains 16 residues. Trimming pared 0 bases from V and 0 bases from J, leaving 12 bases between. This CDR3 reads CASSQDRSGVSYEQYF. The DNA of the CDR3 is TGCGCCAGCAGCCAAGATAGGTCGGGGGTCTCCTACGAGCAGTACTTC.

The chain recombines TRBV4-2 with TRBJ2-2; D remains unclear. The length of the CDR3 is 13 residues. Trimming removed 0 bases from V and 6 bases from J, with 5 bases in between. Germline lookup yields CDR1 LGHNA and CDR2 YNFKEQ. CDR3 DNA: TGTGCCAGCAGCCAAGATCGGTCCGGGGAGCTGTTTTTT. It is translated as CASSQDRSGELFF.

This rearrangement joins TRBV5-1 to TRBJ2-2; possibly TRBD1 for D (6 bases). This CDR3 has 17 amino acids. The germline CDR1 and CDR2 sequences are SGHRS and YFSETQ. The V and J ends lost 1 base and 7 bases respectively, with 20 bases between them. The CDR3, as DNA: TGCGCCAGCAGCTTGAGGGGGAGCGAACTGGGAAGCGGGGAGCTGTTTTTT. It translates to CASSLRGSELGSGELFF.

The rearrangement joins TRBV7-9 to TRBJ1-1; D gene uncertain. Germline CDR1 reads SEHNR; CDR2 reads FQNEAQ (reference sequence). This CDR3 region has 16 residues. The V end was cut by 5 bases, the J end by 2 bases, with 18 bases between. The CDR3 spells CASSPLGGSLNTEAFF. The CDR3 DNA sequence: TGTGCCAGCAGCCCCCTTGGTGGCTCACTAAACACTGAAGCTTTCTTT.

The V gene is TRBV6-6, the J gene TRBJ1-1; a possible D gene is TRBD1 (5 bases). The germline V and J ends were trimmed by 2 bases and 2 bases, with 6 bases remaining between them. Germline V gene sequence: CDR1 MNHNY, CDR2 SVGAGI (reference sequence). The CDR3 is 13 amino acids. The chain's CDR3 is CASSYDSNTEAFF. DNA for the CDR3: TGTGCCAGCAGTTACGACAGTAACACTGAAGCTTTCTTT.

The chain recombines TRBV5-1 with TRBJ2-3, with a tentative D call TRBD1 (5 bases). Germline CDR1 SGHRS, CDR2 YFSETQ. Trimming stripped 3 bases from V and 4 bases from J, with 12 bases between. CDR3 length equals 14 residues. This CDR3 is CASSSDSPSDTQYF. CDR3 in DNA: TGCGCCAGCAGCTCAGACAGCCCCTCAGATACGCAGTATTTT.

V is TRBV20-1 and J is TRBJ2-7, with D hard to call. Between the trimmed V and J ends, which lost 2 bases and 5 bases, there was a span of 7 bases. CDR1 is DFQATT and CDR2 is SNEGSKA in the germline V gene (reference sequence). The CDR3 spans 11 residues. CDR3 sequence (DNA): TGCAGTGCTAGATCAGGTAACGAGCAGTACTTC. This translates into CSARSGNEQYF.

The sample holds a few counts of this clone. The chain couples TRBV5-4 to TRBJ2-1; no firm D call. The germline V gene has CDR1 SGHNT and CDR2 YYREEE (reference sequence). The CDR3 has 13 amino acids. V was shortened by 1 base and J by 3 bases, with 5 bases between the two germline ends. CDR3 DNA sequence: TGTGCCAGCAGCTTGACAGTCTACAATGAGCAGTTCTTC. This gives the protein CASSLTVYNEQFF.

The chain joins TRBV18 to TRBJ1-2, with 10 bases lining up with TRBD1. The length of the CDR3 is 15 residues. CDR1 and CDR2 (germline): KGHSH, LQKENI. V trimming: 2 bases; J trimming: 4 bases; junction bases outside the gene matches: 4. CDR3 DNA sequence: TGTGCCAGCTCACCAACCCGGGACAGGGGCTATGGCTACACCTTC. This sequence encodes CASSPTRDRGYGYTF.

CDR3 residues: CASSLYGTVQETQYF. The CDR3 bases are TGTGCCAGCAGCTTATATGGGACAGTCCAAGAGACCCAGTACTTC. The chain links TRBV7-9 to TRBJ2-5; 7 bases match TRBD1. The CDR3 is 15 residues long. Germline V lookup: CDR1 SEHNR, CDR2 FQNEAQ (reference sequence). After removal of 2 bases from V and 1 base from J, the junction contained 4 bases not matched to a gene.

The CDR3: CASSLGTGQFYEQYF. In DNA form, the CDR3 reads TGTGCCAGCAGCTTGGGAACGGGACAGTTCTACGAGCAGTACTTC. The chain carries TRBV5-4 and TRBJ2-7, with 7 bases that match TRBD1. This CDR3 spans 15 amino acids. Trimming took 0 bases from V and 3 from J; bases not matched to a gene: 6. Per the germline V gene, CDR1 is SGHNT and CDR2 is YYREEE (reference sequence).

This clone was picked up one time. This chain links TRBV4-1 with TRBJ2-7; 8 bases match TRBD1. The V gene's germline CDR1 is MGHRA and CDR2 YSYEKL. J lost 2 bases, V lost 4 bases, and 4 bases had no gene match. The CDR3 is made up of 14 amino acids. The CDR3 coding sequence is TGCGCCAGCAGCCCAGCGGACAGGGCCTACGAGCAGTACTTC. It translates to CASSPADRAYEQYF.

This clone came up once. The chain is built from TRBV5-1 and TRBJ2-3; tentatively, D is TRBD2 (6 bases). Trimming cost V 4 bases and J 8 bases, with 11 bases left between them. Germline CDR1 reads SGHRS; CDR2 reads YFSETQ. The CDR3 loop spans 12 amino acids. CDR3 loop: CASSEPGGTQYF. The CDR3 DNA reads as TGCGCCAGCAGCGAGCCCGGGGGTACGCAGTATTTT.

The chain joins TRBV7-3 to TRBJ2-1, with a weak D call TRBD1 (5 bases). The CDR3 extends over 12 amino acids. The germline CDR1 and CDR2 sequences are SGHTA and FQGTGA. Between the trimmed V and J ends, which lost 8 bases and 10 bases, there was a span of 15 bases. This CDR3 reads CASQGSGNEQFF. CDR3 bases: TGTGCCAGCCAGGGATCTGGGAACGAGCAGTTCTTC.

The chain combines TRBV6-6 with TRBJ2-4; no firm D call. The V gene's germline CDR1 is MNHNY and CDR2 SVGAGI (reference sequence). Between the trimmed V and J ends, which lost 0 bases and 2 bases, there was a span of 11 bases. This CDR3 is built from 16 residues. The CDR3 is CASSYSTTVTKNIQYF. DNA for the CDR3: TGTGCCAGCAGTTACTCAACTACTGTGACCAAAAACATTCAGTACTTC.

The CDR3 DNA reads as TGTGCTAGTGGTTTGAGAGGGGGTGGCTCCTACGAGCAGTACTTC. It translates to CASGLRGGGSYEQYF. V usage is TRBV12-5 and J usage is TRBJ2-7; tentative D call: TRBD1 (6 bases). This CDR3 is 15 amino acids long. Looked up from germline, CDR1 is LGHNT and CDR2 is FRNRAP. V lost 2 bases, J lost 0 bases, and 11 bases lay in between.

J is TRBJ1-5 and V is TRBV28, with TRBD1 identical over 9 bases. The V gene end was trimmed by 6 bases and the J gene end by 4 bases; junction bases not matched to a gene: 10. In germline, CDR1 is MDHEN, CDR2 SYDVKM. There are 16 residues in the CDR3. CDR3 sequence: CASRPTKDRGNQPQHF. Written as DNA, the CDR3 is TGTGCCAGCAGGCCCACCAAGGACAGGGGTAATCAGCCCCAGCATTTT.

The CDR3 loop reads CASSPRDRQNQPQHF. The CDR3 region has the DNA TGTGCCAGCAGCCCCCGGGACAGACAAAATCAGCCCCAGCATTTT. V is TRBV6-5 and J is TRBJ1-5; 7 nucleotides align to TRBD1. This CDR3 is built from 15 residues. V dropped 6 bases and J dropped 4; count of bases not matched to a gene: 9. Germline CDR1 is MNHEY and CDR2 is SVGAGI.

The gene calls are TRBV10-3 and TRBJ1-2, with 9 bases that match TRBD1. Germline lookup yields CDR1 ENHRY and CDR2 SYGVKD. The CDR3 is 13 residues long. With 2 bases clipped from V and 13 bases from J, the junction kept 8 bases outside the gene matches. CDR3 nucleotide sequence: TGTGCCATCAGTGAGGGGGACAGGGACCCCACCACCTTC. Translated, it gives CAISEGDRDPTTF.

The rearrangement uses TRBV19 and TRBJ2-5, with TRBD2 matching 7 bases. The CDR3 consists of 15 residues. J was trimmed by 4 bases and V by 7 bases; bases with no gene match: 12. From germline, CDR1 is LNHDA and CDR2 SQIVND (reference sequence). The CDR3 DNA follows: TGTGCCAGTATGTTGGCTAGCGGTGGCCCAGAGACCCAGTACTTC. Its protein is CASMLASGGPETQYF.

The rearrangement joins TRBV30 to TRBJ1-3; D is undetermined. Germline CDR1 reads GTSNPN; CDR2 reads SVGIG (reference sequence). With 0 bases removed from V and 10 bases from J, the gap between germline ends came to 22 bases. The length of the CDR3 is 16 residues. CDR3 DNA: TGTGCCTGGAGTGTTCGAGCACCTCTTACCTCCGGGACCATATATTTT. This encodes CAWSVRAPLTSGTIYF.

The chain recombines TRBV10-3 with TRBJ2-1; D might be TRBD1 (5 bases). Trimming shortened V by 11 bases and J by 5 bases, and 22 bases separated the two germline ends. CDR1 ENHRY and CDR2 SYGVKD come from the germline V gene. The CDR3 spans 15 residues. CDR3 loop: CAVGVLTDSNNEQFF. CDR3 coding DNA: TGTGCCGTTGGAGTTCTGACAGACTCAAACAATGAGCAGTTCTTC.

The chain combines TRBV29-1 with TRBJ1-1; 8 nucleotides match TRBD1. The CDR3 contains 14 residues. Germline V gene lookup returns CDR1 SQVTM and CDR2 ANQGSEA. V lost 5 bases and J lost 2; bases outside the gene matches: 7. The CDR3 region has the DNA TGCAGCGTTCCGGGACAGGCTATAAACACTGAAGCTTTCTTT. This codes for CSVPGQAINTEAFF.